The 22 T cell receptor beta chains below come from one sample, sequenced in a study of cytomegalovirus exposure and HLA in healthy donors. It was with 60 Vbeta and 13 Jbeta primers that the PCR ran. Sequencing was performed with immunoSEQ multiplex PCR; in TCRdb, only in-frame clones are kept and a portion is missing. The top ten clones hold 1.5% to 2% of a sample with 140,000 or so clones, roughly 72% of them seen once. Sequenced input: PBMCs. These TCRs come from a man aged 40-55 years in good health and CMV-seronegative.

The rearrangement uses TRBV10-3 and TRBJ2-7, with 10 bases identical to TRBD1. Germline V gene lookup returns CDR1 ENHRY and CDR2 SYGVKD. CDR3 length: 16 amino acids. The V gene end was trimmed by 0 bases and the J gene end by 7 bases; junction bases not matched to a gene: 9. The CDR3 spells CAISESTTGGKGEQYF. The CDR3 DNA sequence: TGTGCCATCAGTGAGTCAACGACAGGGGGCAAAGGGGAGCAGTACTTC.

V gene TRBV4-2 combines with J gene TRBJ2-5, with TRBD2 identical over 11 bases. The V and J ends lost 2 bases and 5 bases, in that order; junction bases with no gene match: 16. The CDR3 has 19 amino acids. Germline V gene sequence: CDR1 LGHNA, CDR2 YNFKEQ. The CDR3 spells CASSQSSGGPGRGGETQYF. CDR3 coding DNA: TGTGCCAGCAGCCAATCTAGCGGGGGGCCGGGGAGGGGCGGGGAGACCCAGTACTTC.

This clone was detected a few times. V is TRBV28 and J is TRBJ1-5; 9 positions match TRBD1. The CDR3 totals 15 residues. Germline CDR1 reads MDHEN; CDR2 reads SYDVKM. V was pared by 2 bases and J by 7 bases, with 6 bases of the junction left unmatched. CDR3 region: CASSLQGQGRQPQHF. CDR3 DNA: TGTGCCAGCAGTTTACAGGGACAGGGTCGGCAGCCCCAGCATTTT.

This clone appeared a few times. The chain employs TRBV5-1 and TRBJ2-3; the match to TRBD1 covers 9 bases. Losses at the gene ends were 4 bases for V and 4 bases for J; bases not matched to a gene: 13. The V gene's germline CDR1 is SGHRS and CDR2 YFSETQ. This CDR3 is 17 amino acids long. The chain's CDR3 is CASSLGPGQGTADTQYF. The CDR3 bases are TGCGCCAGCAGCCTTGGCCCGGGACAGGGTACAGCAGATACGCAGTATTTT.

The V and J genes are TRBV5-6 and TRBJ2-1, with 7 bases identical to TRBD2. Germline V lookup: CDR1 SGHDT, CDR2 YYEEEE. With 0 bases clipped from V and 9 bases from J, the junction kept 12 bases outside the gene matches. The CDR3 is 16 amino acids. CDR3 nucleotide sequence: TGTGCCAGCAGCTTGGCCCCAGGGCTGGGAGGGATTGAGCAGTTCTTC. Translation gives CASSLAPGLGGIEQFF. The full variable domain, completed using reference TRBV5-6 and TRBJ2-1, is DAGVTQSPTHLIKTRGQQVTLRCSPKSGHDTVSWYQQALGQGPQFIFQYYEEEERQRGNFPDRFSGHQFPNYSSELNVNALLLGDSALYLCASSLAPGLGGIEQFFGPGTRLTVL.

V gene TRBV28 combines with J gene TRBJ1-2, with TRBD1 matching over 9 bases. V lost 5 bases and J lost 2; bases outside the gene matches: 6. Germline lookup yields CDR1 MDHEN and CDR2 SYDVKM. This CDR3 comprises 15 residues. The chain's CDR3 is CASSLSGTGNYGYTF. The CDR3 DNA follows: TGTGCCAGCAGTCTCTCCGGGACAGGGAACTATGGCTACACCTTC.

The rearrangement links TRBV28 to TRBJ1-1; 10 bases agree with TRBD1. CDR3 length: 17 amino acids. The V and J ends lost 1 base and 2 bases, in that order; junction bases with no gene match: 7. Germline CDR1 reads MDHEN; CDR2 reads SYDVKM. CDR3 region: CASSLFGQGGLNTEAFF. The CDR3 DNA reads TGTGCCAGCAGTTTATTCGGACAGGGGGGTCTAAACACTGAAGCTTTCTTT. The full variable domain, its missing parts supplied by reference TRBV28 and TRBJ1-1, is DVKVTQSSRYLVKRTGEKVFLECVQDMDHENMFWYRQDPGLGLRLIYFSYDVKMKEKGDIPEGYSVSREKKERFSLILESASTNQTSMYLCASSLFGQGGLNTEAFFGQGTRLTVV.

The CDR3 DNA is TGTGCCAGCAGCTTAGAGCTCAACATCGCTTTCTCCGGGGATAATGAAAAACTGTTTTTT. Amino acids: CASSLELNIAFSGDNEKLFF. The chain combines TRBV11-2 with TRBJ1-4, with D unclear. The CDR3 extends over 20 amino acids. The germline V gene encodes CDR1 SGHAT and CDR2 FQNNGV. The V gene lost 0 bases and the J gene lost 4 bases, with 24 bases spanning the gap.

This sequence joins TRBV7-9 and TRBJ2-2; TRBD1 matches 10 bases. The length of the CDR3 is 18 residues. Losses at the gene ends were 5 bases for V and 15 bases for J; bases not matched to a gene: 24. Germline V gene data show CDR1 as SEHNR and CDR2 as FQNEAQ (reference sequence). CDR3 bases: TGTGCCAGCAGCCCATTAGCCGGGACAGGGGTCACCGGGGGGCTGGTGTTTTTT. Its protein is CASSPLAGTGVTGGLVFF.

This clone was seen a single time. The rearrangement links TRBV28 to TRBJ1-5, with 10 positions matching TRBD1. Looked up from germline, CDR1 is MDHEN and CDR2 is SYDVKM. There are 16 residues in the CDR3. The V and J ends lost 3 bases and 3 bases, in that order; junction bases with no gene match: 5. The CDR3 sequence: CASSLWTGGSNQPQHF. In DNA form, the CDR3 reads TGTGCCAGCAGTTTGTGGACAGGGGGATCCAATCAGCCCCAGCATTTT.

The rearrangement uses TRBV27 and TRBJ1-1; a possible D gene is TRBD1 (5 bases). Germline lookup yields CDR1 MNHEY and CDR2 SMNVEV (reference sequence). V lost 7 bases and J 2 bases, leaving 26 bases between the germline ends. The CDR3 length is 18 residues. CDR3 DNA sequence: TGTGCCAGCAATCGGGGACTGCCTTCCAAAGGAGGAAACACTGAAGCTTTCTTT. Translation: CASNRGLPSKGGNTEAFF.

The sample holds one count of this clone. The chain links TRBV19 to TRBJ2-2; D unresolved. The V and J ends lost 3 bases and 8 bases respectively, with 4 bases between them. CDR3 size: 11 residues. In germline, CDR1 is LNHDA, CDR2 SQIVND (reference sequence). The CDR3 protein is CASSIRGELFF. DNA for the CDR3: TGTGCCAGTAGTATCAGAGGGGAGCTGTTTTTT. Complete variable domain (other parts from reference TRBV19 and TRBJ2-2): DGGITQSPKYLFRKEGQNVTLSCEQNLNHDAMYWYRQDPGQGLRLIYYSQIVNDFQKGDIAEGYSVSREKKESFPLTVTSAQKNPTAFYLCASSIRGELFFGEGSRLTVL.

The chain recombines TRBV5-6 with TRBJ1-2; no clear D gene. This CDR3 comprises 16 residues. The V and J ends lost 4 bases and 0 bases respectively, with 16 bases between them. Germline loops: CDR1 SGHDT, CDR2 YYEEEE. The CDR3 DNA reads TGTGCCAGCAGCCCCTTCCAAGACATAGCTAACTATGGCTACACCTTC. Translation: CASSPFQDIANYGYTF. Full variable domain (missing parts from reference TRBV5-6 and TRBJ1-2): DAGVTQSPTHLIKTRGQQVTLRCSPKSGHDTVSWYQQALGQGPQFIFQYYEEEERQRGNFPDRFSGHQFPNYSSELNVNALLLGDSALYLCASSPFQDIANYGYTFGSGTRLTVV.

This clone was counted a few times. The chain couples TRBV30 to TRBJ1-2, with a possible D match to TRBD1 (6 bases). Trimming pared 3 bases from V and 4 bases from J, leaving 15 bases between. The CDR3 runs to 14 residues. The V gene's germline CDR1 is GTSNPN and CDR2 SVGIG (reference sequence). DNA of the CDR3: TGTGCCTGGAGCGTCCCGGGACACGTCTATGGCTACACCTTC. It is translated as CAWSVPGHVYGYTF.

V and J are TRBV2 and TRBJ2-1; 7 bases align to TRBD1. Germline loops: CDR1 SNHLY, CDR2 FYNNEI. The V segment lost 7 bases and the J segment 6 bases; nucleotides outside the gene matches: 12. This CDR3 comprises 15 residues. The CDR3 region is CASTRRGQSLNEQFF. CDR3 DNA: TGTGCCAGCACCCGACGGGGACAGTCCCTCAATGAGCAGTTCTTC.

The rearrangement links TRBV5-8 to TRBJ2-1, with D possibly being TRBD2 (6 bases). Germline V lookup: CDR1 SGHTS, CDR2 YDEGEE. The CDR3 has 15 amino acids. The V end lost 0 bases, the J end lost 4 bases, and 11 bases lay between the germline ends. The CDR3 DNA follows: TGTGCCAGCAGCTTGGGCGGGACCAAATACAATGAGCAGTTCTTC. Its protein is CASSLGGTKYNEQFF. Filled out from reference TRBV5-8 and TRBJ2-1, the complete variable domain reads EAGVTQSPTHLIKTRGQQATLRCSPISGHTSVYWYQQALGLGLQFLLWYDEGEERNRGNFPPRFSGRQFPNYSSELNVNALELEDSALYLCASSLGGTKYNEQFFGPGTRLTVL.

This clone was seen only once. This rearrangement joins TRBV5-1 to TRBJ2-5; 8 bases agree with TRBD2. V shed 0 bases, J shed 2 bases, and the junction held 15 bases outside the gene matches. From germline, CDR1 is SGHRS and CDR2 YFSETQ. The length of the CDR3 is 19 residues. The CDR3 protein is CASSLARTGQAGAQETQYF. CDR3 DNA sequence: TGCGCCAGCAGCTTGGCACGGACTGGGCAAGCGGGGGCTCAAGAGACCCAGTACTTC.

The rearrangement links TRBV30 to TRBJ1-5; tentatively, D is TRBD1 (6 bases). This CDR3 is built from 13 residues. CDR1 GTSNPN and CDR2 SVGIG come from the germline V gene (reference sequence). Trimming shortened V by 2 bases and J by 3 bases, and 8 bases separated the two germline ends. Written as DNA, the CDR3 is TGTGCCTGGAGTAAGGGGGTCAATCAGCCCCAGCATTTT. Protein: CAWSKGVNQPQHF.

The gene calls are TRBV11-2 and TRBJ2-3; 13 bases line up with TRBD2. Trimming cost V 5 bases and J 5 bases; bases outside gene matches: 7. Germline CDR1 is SGHAT and CDR2 is FQNNGV. This CDR3 is 16 amino acids long. CDR3 bases: TGTGCCAGCAGCAGAAGACTAGCGGGAGGTCAAGATACGCAGTATTTT. Translation gives CASSRRLAGGQDTQYF.

This clone was found once. CDR3: CASSSGTSNTEAFF. The CDR3 DNA reads TGTGCCAGCTCATCCGGGACATCGAACACTGAAGCTTTCTTT. This sequence joins TRBV18 and TRBJ1-1; the D gene is possibly TRBD1 (6 bases). Germline CDR1 KGHSH, CDR2 LQKENI. The CDR3 totals 14 residues. V lost 5 bases and J 1 base, leaving 11 bases between the germline ends.

V and J are TRBV7-7 and TRBJ2-5; TRBD1 matches 8 bases. CDR3 size: 14 residues. V lost 8 bases, J lost 0 bases, and 5 bases stayed unmatched. Looked up from germline, CDR1 is SSHAT and CDR2 is FNYEAQ (reference sequence). DNA for the CDR3: TGTGCCAGCCAGGGGGCTTGGGACCAAGAGACCCAGTACTTC. Its translation is CASQGAWDQETQYF.

The chain links TRBV29-1 to TRBJ2-1; D call uncertain. The CDR3 is made up of 10 amino acids. Trimming took 1 base from V and 13 from J, leaving 8 bases between them. CDR1 is SQVTM, CDR2 ANQGSEA, per germline. The CDR3 spells CSVEAQYQFF. Written as DNA, the CDR3 is TGCAGCGTTGAAGCCCAGTACCAGTTCTTC.